What follows describes a single T cell receptor (beta chain). Sequenced by immunoSEQ multiplex PCR; TCRdb stores in-frame clones only, minus some. The sample lists approximately 68,000 clones, 91% seen once, with roughly 0.7% in the top ten. The data were obtained in a study of T cell changes during pregnancy in multiple sclerosis. This CDR3 has 14 residues. V shed 4 bases and J 3 bases; nucleotides not matched to a gene: 6. Germline lookup yields CDR1 MNHEY and CDR2 SMNVEV (reference sequence). This chain links TRBV27 with TRBJ2-7; 7 bases fit TRBD2. The TCR sequence derives from a female donor in good health, enrolled as a control in a pregnancy study. Sequencing was performed on peripheral blood, taken in the third trimester of pregnancy. The CDR3 nucleotides are TGTGCCAGCAGTTCCGCCGGGACTAACTACGAGCAGTACTTC. The encoded protein is CASSSAGTNYEQYF.